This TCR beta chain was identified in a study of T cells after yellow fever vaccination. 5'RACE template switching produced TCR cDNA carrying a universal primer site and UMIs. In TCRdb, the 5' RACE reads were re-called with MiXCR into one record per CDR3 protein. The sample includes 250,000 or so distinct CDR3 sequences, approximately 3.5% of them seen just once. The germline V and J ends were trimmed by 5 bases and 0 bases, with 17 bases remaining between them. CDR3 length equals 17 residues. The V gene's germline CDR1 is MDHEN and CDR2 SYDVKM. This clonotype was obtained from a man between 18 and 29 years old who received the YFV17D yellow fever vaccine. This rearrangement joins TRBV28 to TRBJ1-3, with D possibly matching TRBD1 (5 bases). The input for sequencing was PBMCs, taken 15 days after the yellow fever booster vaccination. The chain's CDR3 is CASSRGARSSSGNTIYF. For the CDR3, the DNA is TGTGCCAGCAGTCGCGGGGCGCGGTCCTCCTCTGGAAACACCATATATTTT.